This T cell receptor beta chain was identified during a study of T cells in Graves' hyperthyroidism and ophthalmopathy. Points on this clonotype: Its antigen remains unidentified. Just one base apart from a much larger clone, this may be a read error.

TCR beta CDR3 sequences were amplified from RNA transcripts. Initially, a first-round RT-PCR of the TCR CDR3 employed the HTBI primer set. TCRdb re-derived calls from the multiplex PCR reads in MiXCR, one entry per CDR3 protein. The sample shows 690,000 or so distinct CDR3 sequences, 18% of them seen only once. Study conclusions and caveats: Most thyroid clonotypes with frequency above 0.001 were detected in blood. Stable hyperthyroidism and ophthalmopathy were separated using 13 V-J signatures.

Diagnosis of hyperthyroidism was new in patients aged 18 to 65, and its duration was under 2 months. The CDR3 is 16 residues long. Trimming took 4 bases from V and 3 from J; bases not matched to a gene: 11. Germline-derived CDR1 and CDR2 are ENHRY and SYGVKD. Sequences were obtained from blood. The chain has TRBV10-3 and TRBJ1-1; 7 bases are a match to TRBD1. This receptor was taken from a woman aged 50 to 60 with Graves' hyperthyroidism that later progressed to Graves' ophthalmopathy. The CDR3: CAISVNYRGRDTEAFF. The DNA of the CDR3 is TGTGCCATCAGTGTGAACTACAGGGGAAGGGACACTGAAGCTTTCTTT.